The source of this T cell receptor beta chain is a study of a mutant IDH1 vaccine in newly diagnosed glioma. TCRdb keeps only in-frame clones here, not all; method: immunoSEQ multiplex PCR. The sample records nearly 55,000 clones, around 80% being singletons. As for this clone: As yet, its antigen is unknown.

Time point described: week 5, during vaccination. All doses held 300 ug of mutant IDH1 20-mer peptide, with topical imiquimod. There were new WHO grade 3 or 4 astrocytomas in the donors, and these were IDH1-mutant and ATRX-lost. Germline V CDR1 and CDR2: LNHDA, SQIVND (reference sequence). Trimming shortened V by 5 bases and J by 0 bases, and 9 bases separated the two germline ends. CDR3 length: 14 amino acids. This TCR was recovered from a man aged 30 to 45 with glioma. V and J are TRBV19 and TRBJ2-3; no clear D. Sequencing used PBMCs, obtained from a glioma patient whose treatment included an IDH1 peptide vaccine. The chain's CDR3 is CASSPTTSTDTQYF. DNA of the CDR3: TGTGCCAGTAGTCCCACAACTAGCACAGATACGCAGTATTTT.